Listed here is a single T cell receptor beta chain. The sample belongs to a study of blood T cell repertoires in COVID-19. About the study: The origin of the acute and convalescent COVID-19 samples was the United States, Italy and Spain.

Clones were sequenced by immunoSEQ multiplex PCR, and TCRdb holds only the in-frame ones, with some missing. The data hold about 260,000 clones, with around nine tenths observed a single time. Living in roughly 23 US areas, the participants were between about 18 and 95 years of age. A COVID-19 case had been met by exposed participants during the 2 weeks before study entry. The CDR3 consists of 16 residues. CDR1 is SGDLS and CDR2 is YYNGEE in the germline V gene. Trimming at V came to 3 bases and at J to 7 bases, leaving 12 bases not matched to a gene. The chain employs TRBV9 and TRBJ1-2, with TRBD1 identical over 10 bases. The specimen was PBMCs or T cells enriched from blood (not recorded which). The TCR originated in a woman in her 40s who had been exposed to COVID-19. This CDR3 reads CASSGTPTGGVGGYTF. As DNA, the CDR3 is TGTGCCAGCAGCGGAACTCCGACAGGGGGCGTTGGTGGCTACACCTTC.